Following are 21 T cell receptor beta chains from one sample sequenced in a study of response to subunit inactivated influenza vaccine. TCRdb used MiXCR to reprocess the RT-PCR reads, holding one entry per CDR3 protein. The repertoire holds roughly 570,000 distinct CDR3 sequences, with roughly 13% as singletons. Sequencing used PBMCs from blood, obtained 45 days after vaccination. The origin of the receptors is a man in his fifties who received an inactivated influenza vaccine.

The genes are TRBV29-1 and TRBJ2-2; D call uncertain. V gave up 4 bases and J gave up 3 bases, with 9 bases separating them. This CDR3 is 13 amino acids long. Germline CDR1 reads SQVTM; CDR2 reads ANQGSEA. CDR3 loop: CSVVSKDTGELFF. The DNA of the CDR3 is TGCAGCGTTGTGTCTAAGGACACCGGGGAGCTGTTTTTT.

This chain connects TRBV28 to TRBJ1-2; no reliable D call. CDR3 size: 12 residues. The V and J ends lost 10 bases and 14 bases respectively, with 23 bases between them. Germline CDR1 and CDR2: MDHEN and SYDVKM. For the CDR3, the DNA is TGTGCCACTACCGGGAACCGGATTGAGTGGACCTTC. Its translation is CATTGNRIEWTF.

This sequence joins TRBV2 and TRBJ2-2; D call uncertain. This CDR3 is built from 14 residues. The V and J ends lost 6 bases and 5 bases respectively, with 13 bases between them. CDR1 and CDR2 (germline): SNHLY, FYNNEI. CDR3 residues: CASRGMANTGELFF. The CDR3 DNA sequence: TGTGCCAGCAGGGGGATGGCAAATACCGGGGAGCTGTTTTTT.

The rearrangement joins TRBV3-1 to TRBJ2-4, with D possibly TRBD1 on 6 matching bases. This CDR3 has 12 residues. Germline loops: CDR1 LGHDT, CDR2 YNNKEL (reference sequence). The V gene lost 2 bases and the J gene lost 13 bases, with 12 bases spanning the gap. DNA of the CDR3: TGTGCCAGCAGCCAAACAGGGTCGGACCAGTACTTC. Amino acid sequence: CASSQTGSDQYF.

The chain employs TRBV5-1 and TRBJ2-7; a possible D gene is TRBD1 (5 bases). CDR1 and CDR2 from the germline V gene are SGHRS and YFSETQ. The CDR3 covers 16 residues. V lost 0 bases to trimming and J lost 4 bases, with 17 bases between them. CDR3 coding DNA: TGCGCCAGCAGCTTGGCGGCACAGGAGTTGGTTTACGAGCAGTACTTC. Translated, it gives CASSLAAQELVYEQYF.

The table lists this clonotype with many counts. J is TRBJ2-1 and V is TRBV12-3 or TRBV12-4; D is unresolved. This CDR3 spans 13 amino acids. The V gene lost 5 bases and the J gene lost 9 bases, with 14 bases spanning the gap. DNA of the CDR3: TGTGCCAGCAGTCCTGGACCGACCGGTGAGCAGTTCTTC. Protein: CASSPGPTGEQFF.

The chain couples TRBV5-1 to TRBJ2-3, with D possibly matching TRBD1 (5 bases). Trimming took 3 bases from V and 5 from J, leaving 19 bases between them. CDR3 length: 16 amino acids. CDR1 is SGHRS and CDR2 is YFSETQ in the germline V gene. CDR3 amino acids: CASSSRPKGQKDTQYF. DNA for the CDR3: TGCGCCAGCAGCTCCCGCCCGAAGGGGCAGAAAGATACGCAGTATTTT.

The sample holds many counts of this clonotype. The J gene is TRBJ1-2, the V gene TRBV21-1; the table's D gene call, TRBD1, was not cross checked with the DNA. TRBV21-1 is a known pseudogene. CDR3 length: 16 residues. The DNA of the CDR3 is TGTGCCAGCAGCAAGATGGGGGCTCAAGGGAACTATGGCTACACCTTC. This codes for CASSKMGAQGNYGYTF.

This clonotype was recorded at least ten times. The genes are TRBV30 and TRBJ1-1, with TRBD1 identical over 7 bases. The CDR3 is made up of 11 amino acids. V lost 2 bases to trimming and J lost 6 bases; unmatched junction nucleotides: 0. Germline assignment: CDR1 GTSNPN and CDR2 SVGIG (reference sequence). This CDR3 is CAWSRGPEAFF. CDR3 nucleotide sequence: TGTGCCTGGAGTAGGGGGCCTGAAGCTTTCTTT.

This clonotype appeared a single time. The rearrangement uses TRBV14 and TRBJ2-7; the match to TRBD1 covers 12 bases. Unmatched junction bases numbered 22, after V lost 4 bases and J lost 6 bases. The CDR3 loop spans 20 amino acids. CDR1 is SGHDN, CDR2 FVKESK, per germline. CDR3 in amino acids: CASSPLKDQRGGQGASEQYF. The DNA of the CDR3 is TGTGCCAGCAGCCCCCTCAAGGACCAAAGGGGGGGACAGGGGGCGAGCGAGCAGTACTTC.

This clonotype was observed a few times. This chain joins TRBV20-1 and TRBJ2-7, with D possibly TRBD2 on 5 matching bases. The V end was cut by 3 bases, the J end by 7 bases, with 16 bases between. CDR1 and CDR2 (germline): DFQATT, SNEGSKA (reference sequence). This CDR3 region has 13 residues. As DNA, the CDR3 is TGCAGTGCTAGGTGGGAGAGGATCGGGGAGCAGTACTTC. Amino acid sequence: CSARWERIGEQYF.

This rearrangement joins TRBV27 to TRBJ2-7; possible D gene TRBD1, 6 bases. Germline-derived CDR1 and CDR2 are MNHEY and SMNVEV (reference sequence). Trimming shortened V by 6 bases and J by 1 base, and 16 bases separated the two germline ends. The CDR3 covers 15 residues. CDR3 in DNA: TGTGCCAGCAGGACAAAACAGGGTTCGTCCTACGAGCAGTACTTC. Translating gives CASRTKQGSSYEQYF.

The J gene is TRBJ2-7, the V gene TRBV9; 7 bases fit TRBD2. J was trimmed by 2 bases and V by 0 bases; bases with no gene match: 5. This CDR3 is built from 15 residues. Per germline, CDR1 SGDLS and CDR2 YYNGEE. This CDR3 is CASSVAGGGTYEQYF. The CDR3 DNA follows: TGTGCCAGCAGCGTAGCGGGGGGAGGAACCTACGAGCAGTACTTC. The full variable domain, its missing parts supplied by reference TRBV9 and TRBJ2-7, is DSGVTQTPKHLITATGQRVTLRCSPRSGDLSVYWYQQSLDQGLQFLIQYYNGEERAKGNILERFSAQQFPDLHSELNLSSLELGDSALYFCASSVAGGGTYEQYFGPGTRLTVT.

Only one count was recorded for this clonotype. The rearrangement uses TRBV6-6 and TRBJ2-1; TRBD2 matches 7 bases. This CDR3 region has 10 residues. J gave up 10 bases and V 8 bases, and 2 bases lay outside the gene matches. Germline CDR1 is MNHNY and CDR2 is SVGAGI (reference sequence). The CDR3 reads CASWGGEQFF. CDR3 sequence (DNA): TGTGCCAGCTGGGGGGGGGAGCAGTTCTTC.

V gene TRBV6-2 or TRBV6-3 combines with J gene TRBJ2-3; perhaps TRBD2 as D (5 bases). The CDR3 runs to 15 residues. V was pared by 2 bases and J by 2 bases, with 11 bases between. CDR1 is MNHEY, CDR2 SVGEGT, per germline. The CDR3 DNA sequence: TGTGCCAGCAGTTACGGAGGCCCGATCACAGATACGCAGTATTTT. Protein product: CASSYGGPITDTQYF.

This clonotype has a count of ten or more. This chain's CDR3 is CASSYTQEQETQYF. The DNA for the CDR3 is TGCGCCAGCAGCTATACACAGGAGCAAGAGACCCAGTACTTC. The genes are TRBV5-1 and TRBJ2-5; a weak D match, TRBD1 (5 bases). CDR1 is SGHRS and CDR2 is YFSETQ in the germline V gene. The CDR3 contains 14 residues. V dropped 3 bases and J dropped 2 bases, with 11 bases sitting between them. Full variable domain (remainder filled in from reference TRBV5-1 and TRBJ2-5): KAGVTQTPRYLIKTRGQQVTLSCSPISGHRSVSWYQQTPGQGLQFLFEYFSETQRNKGNFPGRFSGRQFSNSRSEMNVSTLELGDSALYLCASSYTQEQETQYFGPGTRLLVL.

The chain links TRBV20-1 to TRBJ1-5, with D uncertain. V was trimmed by 5 bases and J by 13 bases, leaving 12 bases between them. In germline, CDR1 is DFQATT, CDR2 SNEGSKA (reference sequence). The CDR3 contains 10 residues. The CDR3 sequence: CSALSMPQHF. The CDR3 region has the DNA TGCAGTGCTTTATCTATGCCGCAGCATTTT.

The chain employs TRBV4-3 and TRBJ1-4; no reliable D call. The V gene's germline CDR1 is LGHNA and CDR2 YSLEER. There are 15 residues in the CDR3. With 4 bases removed from V and 6 bases from J, the gap between germline ends came to 15 bases. DNA for the CDR3: TGCGCCAGCAGCCCCCGAGGGCAGGATGATGAAAAACTGTTTTTT. Translation gives CASSPRGQDDEKLFF.

The chain links TRBV27 to TRBJ1-5; D gene unclear. Germline CDR1 and CDR2: MNHEY and SMNVEV (reference sequence). V was trimmed by 8 bases and J by 4 bases, leaving 6 bases between them. The CDR3 extends over 11 amino acids. The DNA for the CDR3 is TGTGCCAGCGGCCCTAATCAGCCCCAGCATTTT. Translation: CASGPNQPQHF.

This clonotype was seen a handful of times. The chain links TRBV24-1 to TRBJ2-2, with D possibly matching TRBD1 (6 bases). The CDR3 runs 15 residues. V shed 3 bases and J shed 7 bases, with 14 bases lying between them. Germline V gene data show CDR1 as KGHDR and CDR2 as SFDVKD. CDR3 in amino acids: CATSDPGGHDGELFF. DNA for the CDR3: TGTGCCACCAGTGATCCTGGGGGCCATGACGGGGAGCTGTTTTTT.

This clonotype was seen a few times. The rearrangement uses TRBV28 and TRBJ1-6; perhaps TRBD1 as D (6 bases). The V gene's germline CDR1 is MDHEN and CDR2 SYDVKM. The CDR3 is made up of 16 amino acids. Trimming cost V 1 base and J 7 bases, with 14 bases left between them. The CDR3 is CASSLLMDRRNSPLHF. CDR3 nucleotide sequence: TGTGCCAGCAGTTTATTGATGGACAGAAGAAATTCACCCCTCCACTTT.